The present T cell receptor beta chain was sequenced within a study of blood T cell repertoires in COVID-19. Generated by immunoSEQ multiplex PCR, the TCRdb table keeps only in-frame clones and is missing some. The sample includes over 150,000 clones, about four fifths of them seen just once. V lost 6 bases and J lost 0; bases outside the gene matches: 21. CDR1 ENHRY and CDR2 SYGVKD come from the germline V gene. This CDR3 has 20 amino acids. The Seattle site enrolled patients during active infection and followed them longitudinally. The receptor was isolated from a woman aged 80 or over with COVID-19, enrolled during active disease. Sequencing used peripheral blood. The V and J genes are TRBV10-3 and TRBJ2-7, with 9 bases matching TRBD2. Here the CDR3 reads CAISKGQLGLAGSDSYEQYF. In DNA, the CDR3 is TGTGCCATCAGCAAGGGACAGCTGGGACTAGCAGGATCCGACTCCTACGAGCAGTACTTC.